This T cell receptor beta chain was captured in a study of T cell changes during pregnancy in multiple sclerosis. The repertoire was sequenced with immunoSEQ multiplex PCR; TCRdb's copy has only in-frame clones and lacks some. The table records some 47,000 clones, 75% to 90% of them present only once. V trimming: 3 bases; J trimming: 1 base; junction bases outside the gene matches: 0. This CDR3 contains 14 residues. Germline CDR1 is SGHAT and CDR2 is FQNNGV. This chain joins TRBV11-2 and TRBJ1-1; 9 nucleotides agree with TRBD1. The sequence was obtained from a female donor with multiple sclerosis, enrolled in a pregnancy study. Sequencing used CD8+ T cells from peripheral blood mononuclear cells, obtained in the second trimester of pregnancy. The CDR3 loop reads CASSLGQGNTEAFF. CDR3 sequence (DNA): TGTGCCAGCAGCTTGGGACAGGGGAACACTGAAGCTTTCTTT.